This paragraph covers one T cell receptor (beta chain) sequence. These data are taken from a study of T-cell reconstitution after alpha-beta-depleted transplantation in children. V lost 0 bases and J lost 0, with 12 bases in between. CDR1 is LNHNV, CDR2 YYDKDF, per germline (reference sequence). The CDR3 consists of 18 residues. TCRbeta library construction was performed incorporating unique molecular identifiers. TCRdb reprocessed the PCR reads via MiXCR and lists one record per CDR3 protein. The sample contains 200,000 or so distinct CDR3 sequences, roughly 8.3% of which appear only once. This sample comprised PBMCs, mostly from graft donor cells, obtained 360 days after TCRalphabeta/CD19-depleted stem cell transplant. The chain joins TRBV15 to TRBJ1-6; TRBD1 is a possible D gene (5 bases). The sequence came from a male patient under 10 years old who had a stem cell transplant for acute myeloid leukemia, so the T cells may come from the graft donor. CDR3 loop: CATSRDVGDSSYNSPLHF. In DNA, the CDR3 is TGTGCCACCAGCAGAGATGTGGGGGACTCCTCCTATAATTCACCCCTCCACTTT.